The 25 T cell receptor beta chains in this list originate from one sample, sequenced in a study of shared clonotypes between healthy human individuals (dated by TCRdb to the early 2020s). The library came from the immunoSEQ multiplex PCR assay. TCRdb obtained this table from immuneACCESS and retained in-frame rearrangements with V and J assigned. These tables miss some clones; where compared with another copy, unresolved V genes account for less than half of the shortfall, and the remainder is unexplained. The sample contains some 500,000 clones, 70% to 80% of them found a single time. The top ten hold 9.5% to 15% of the sample. The specimen sequenced was PBMCs. The receptors here all came from a woman in her thirties or forties in good health. Some clones in this sample may be carry-over from other donors' samples.

This chain connects TRBV6-5 to TRBJ2-2, with D tentatively TRBD2 (5 bases). V gave up 0 bases and J gave up 5 bases, with 10 bases separating them. Germline V CDR1 and CDR2: MNHEY, SVGAGI. The CDR3 length is 15 residues. The CDR3 spells CASSYSPGMTGELFF. The CDR3 DNA reads as TGTGCCAGCAGTTACTCGCCGGGAATGACCGGGGAGCTGTTTTTT.

V and J are TRBV30 and TRBJ1-4; the match to TRBD1 covers 8 bases. This CDR3 region has 15 residues. V dropped 0 bases and J dropped 4; count of bases not matched to a gene: 4. Germline lookup yields CDR1 GTSNPN and CDR2 SVGIG (reference sequence). This chain's CDR3 is CAWSVLTGVNEKLFF. As DNA, the CDR3 is TGTGCCTGGAGTGTACTGACAGGGGTTAATGAAAAACTGTTTTTT.

The J gene is TRBJ1-2, the V gene TRBV5-8; D is possibly TRBD1 (5 bases). V was cut by 6 bases and J by 5 bases, with 17 bases left in between. CDR1 is SGHTS, CDR2 YDEGEE, per germline. The CDR3 has 14 amino acids. The CDR3 nucleotides are TGTGCCAGCATTAGGAGGGGCAATGGGTATGGCTACACCTTC. Translating it yields CASIRRGNGYGYTF. The whole variable domain, remainder taken from reference TRBV5-8 and TRBJ1-2, is EAGVTQSPTHLIKTRGQQATLRCSPISGHTSVYWYQQALGLGLQFLLWYDEGEERNRGNFPPRFSGRQFPNYSSELNVNALELEDSALYLCASIRRGNGYGYTFGSGTRLTVV.

The chain couples TRBV7-2 to TRBJ2-7; 8 bases are a match to TRBD2. There are 16 residues in the CDR3. Germline values: CDR1 SGHTA, CDR2 FQGNSA. With 5 bases clipped from V and 7 bases from J, the junction kept 16 bases outside the gene matches. As DNA, the CDR3 is TGTGCCAGCAGCCCGAAGCGGGGACTAGGGGCTACTGAGCAGTACTTC. Translating it yields CASSPKRGLGATEQYF.

The chain recombines TRBV2 with TRBJ1-4, with 8 positions matching TRBD1. Unmatched junction bases numbered 7, after V lost 7 bases and J lost 3 bases. Germline V gives CDR1 SNHLY, CDR2 FYNNEI. This CDR3 is built from 15 residues. The CDR3 loop reads CASTEDRGANEKLFF. CDR3 DNA sequence: TGTGCCAGCACCGAAGACAGGGGTGCTAATGAAAAACTGTTTTTT.

This clone was observed a handful of times. The chain has TRBV29-1 and TRBJ2-3; 10 positions agree with TRBD1. Germline V gene lookup returns CDR1 SQVTM and CDR2 ANQGSEA. J lost 0 bases, V lost 7 bases, and 4 bases had no gene match. The CDR3 runs 14 residues. The CDR3 loop is CSDMGQGSTDTQYF. In nucleotides, the CDR3 is TGCAGCGACATGGGACAGGGGAGCACAGATACGCAGTATTTT.

CDR3 nucleotides: TGTGCCTGGAGTGTCTCTAGCGGGGCAGTGCAGTATTTT. Translation: CAWSVSSGAVQYF. The rearrangement joins TRBV30 to TRBJ2-3; 9 positions agree with TRBD2. The CDR3 runs to 13 residues. Germline CDR1 reads GTSNPN; CDR2 reads SVGIG (reference sequence). The junction had 6 bases not matched to a gene; V was cut back by 0 bases and J by 11 bases.

The V and J genes are TRBV28 and TRBJ1-2; no definite D call. CDR1 is MDHEN, CDR2 SYDVKM, per germline. Trimming cost V 1 base and J 5 bases, with 23 bases left between them. CDR3 length: 18 residues. CDR3 nucleotides: TGTGCCAGCAGTTTATTCCCTGTTGGAAGGCAGGATTTATATGGCTACACCTTC. Translating gives CASSLFPVGRQDLYGYTF.

The chain uses TRBV2 and TRBJ2-7; 9 bases are a match to TRBD2. This CDR3 is 16 amino acids long. After removal of 8 bases from V and 4 bases from J, the junction contained 15 bases not matched to a gene. Germline CDR1 reads SNHLY; CDR2 reads FYNNEI. CDR3 in DNA: TGTGCCAGCTACCCCTATGGGCTAGCGGGAAGGTACGAGCAGTACTTC. Translation: CASYPYGLAGRYEQYF. The variable domain in full, with the rest retrieved from reference TRBV2 and TRBJ2-7, is EPEVTQTPSHQVTQMGQEVILRCVPISNHLYFYWYRQILGQKVEFLVSFYNNEISEKSEIFDDQFSVERPDGSNFTLKIRSTKLEDSAMYFCASYPYGLAGRYEQYFGPGTRLTVT.

This rearrangement joins TRBV6-1 to TRBJ2-2; the match to TRBD2 covers 8 bases. Germline V lookup: CDR1 MNHNS, CDR2 SASEGT. The V and J ends lost 6 bases and 6 bases, in that order; junction bases with no gene match: 9. The CDR3 has 15 residues. CDR3 in DNA: TGTGCCAGCAGCTCGGGGACTAGTGGACCCGGGGAGCTGTTTTTT. Its translation: CASSSGTSGPGELFF.

This clone has a handful of counts. The chain joins TRBV7-9 to TRBJ2-7; D ambiguous. The V gene's germline CDR1 is SEHNR and CDR2 FQNEAQ (reference sequence). This CDR3 is built from 17 residues. With 5 bases removed from V and 2 bases from J, the gap between germline ends came to 22 bases. The DNA for the CDR3 is TGTGCCAGCAGCGCGAACAGAAACCCCACTCGGGCCTACGAGCAGTACTTC. It specifies CASSANRNPTRAYEQYF.

The chain combines TRBV7-3 with TRBJ1-5, with 8 nucleotides matching TRBD1. J was trimmed by 4 bases and V by 2 bases; bases with no gene match: 13. The CDR3 sequence is 18 residues long. CDR1 and CDR2 (germline): SGHTA, FQGTGA. The CDR3 DNA is TGTGCCAGCAGCTTAGGGTGTTGGCGGGGACAGGAAAATCAGCCCCAGCATTTT. Its protein is CASSLGCWRGQENQPQHF.

The chain links TRBV11-2 to TRBJ2-7; 10 nucleotides agree with TRBD1. The length of the CDR3 is 15 residues. V trimming: 6 bases; J trimming: 5 bases; junction bases outside the gene matches: 10. Germline CDR1 and CDR2: SGHAT and FQNNGV. DNA for the CDR3: TGTGCCAGCAGGAAAGCCCGACAGGGGGCTGACGAGCAGTACTTC. Protein product: CASRKARQGADEQYF.

This rearrangement joins TRBV5-4 to TRBJ2-5, with TRBD2 identical over 15 bases. The germline CDR1 and CDR2 sequences are SGHNT and YYREEE (reference sequence). The junction had 9 bases not matched to a gene; V was cut back by 4 bases and J by 5 bases. CDR3 length: 17 residues. The CDR3 sequence is CASSAGTSGRSRETQYF. In nucleotides, the CDR3 is TGTGCCAGCAGCGCCGGGACTAGCGGGAGGTCACGGGAGACCCAGTACTTC. The full variable domain, rest sourced from reference TRBV5-4 and TRBJ2-5, is ETGVTQSPTHLIKTRGQQVTLRCSSQSGHNTVSWYQQALGQGPQFIFQYYREEENGRGNFPPRFSGLQFPNYSSELNVNALELDDSALYLCASSAGTSGRSRETQYFGPGTRLLVL.

V is TRBV27 and J is TRBJ2-5; D might be TRBD1 (6 bases). Gene TRBJ2-7 matches the end of the DNA better, so the J call may be wrong. Germline V gene data show CDR1 as MNHEY and CDR2 as SMNVEV (reference sequence). This CDR3 region has 14 residues. CDR3 DNA sequence: TGTGCCAGCAGTTTCGGACAGAACTCCTACGAGCAGTACTTC. Translation: CASSFGQNSYEQYF.

J is TRBJ2-7 and V is TRBV10-3, with TRBD2 identical over 11 bases. This CDR3 spans 15 amino acids. The germline V gene encodes CDR1 ENHRY and CDR2 SYGVKD. With 5 bases clipped from V and 5 bases from J, the junction kept 8 bases outside the gene matches. CDR3 sequence: CAISFSGRAIDEQYF. CDR3 nucleotides: TGTGCCATCAGTTTTAGCGGGAGGGCCATAGACGAGCAGTACTTC.

This clone occurred a few times. The V and J genes are TRBV4-1 and TRBJ1-1; 8 bases map to TRBD1. The CDR3 length is 15 residues. The V gene end was trimmed by 7 bases and the J gene end by 4 bases; junction bases not matched to a gene: 11. Germline loops: CDR1 MGHRA, CDR2 YSYEKL. CDR3 in DNA: TGCGCCAGCACCTCACGGGGACAGGTGGGCACTGAAGCTTTCTTT. It specifies CASTSRGQVGTEAFF.

J is TRBJ2-3 and V is TRBV6-6; D not certain. There are 14 residues in the CDR3. Germline CDR1 MNHNY, CDR2 SVGAGI (reference sequence). V was cut by 7 bases and J by 0 bases, with 11 bases left in between. In DNA, the CDR3 is TGTGCCAGCACTCCGGCCACTAGCACAGATACGCAGTATTTT. Translation gives CASTPATSTDTQYF.

The V gene is TRBV5-1, the J gene TRBJ1-2; a weak D match, TRBD1 (5 bases). V lost 3 bases and J 3 bases, leaving 12 bases between the germline ends. The CDR3 loop spans 14 amino acids. Per germline, CDR1 SGHRS and CDR2 YFSETQ. CDR3 residues: CASSWGLFDYGYTF. CDR3 nucleotide sequence: TGCGCCAGCAGCTGGGGGTTGTTTGACTATGGCTACACCTTC.

This chain links TRBV2 with TRBJ2-4, with D unresolved. The germline gives CDR1 SNHLY, CDR2 FYNNEI. V was clipped by 3 bases and J by 8 bases, with 11 bases between them. CDR3 size: 13 residues. The CDR3 DNA sequence: TGTGCCAGCAGTGATAGTGGGGTGGACATTCAGTACTTC. Residues: CASSDSGVDIQYF.

This clone appeared a single time. The V gene is TRBV4-3, the J gene TRBJ2-7; the D gene is possibly TRBD2 (6 bases). Germline V gives CDR1 LGHNA, CDR2 YSLEER. Trimming shortened V by 0 bases and J by 7 bases, and 13 bases separated the two germline ends. The CDR3 spans 14 residues. CDR3 in DNA: TGCGCCAGCAGCCAAGATTGGAGGGCCGGTGAGCAGTACTTC. The encoded protein is CASSQDWRAGEQYF.

The rearrangement uses TRBV2 and TRBJ1-3; 7 bases align to TRBD1. The CDR3 spans 16 residues. CDR1 and CDR2 (germline): SNHLY, FYNNEI. Trimming removed 3 bases from V and 1 base from J; junction bases left unmatched: 6. The CDR3 here is CASSDDREGSGNTIYF. DNA of the CDR3: TGTGCCAGCAGTGACGACAGGGAGGGTTCTGGAAACACCATATATTTT.

This chain uses TRBV7-2 with TRBJ1-1, with TRBD1 as a possible D gene (5 bases). The CDR3 length is 16 residues. Germline V gene data show CDR1 as SGHTA and CDR2 as FQGNSA. V was cut by 1 base and J by 4 bases, with 16 bases left in between. CDR3 in DNA: TGTGCCAGCAGCTTAGTGTCCAGGGCGAGGCTCACTGAAGCTTTCTTT. This sequence encodes CASSLVSRARLTEAFF.

The chain employs TRBV7-2 and TRBJ2-7, with 8 bases that match TRBD1. With V trimmed by 1 base and J by 3 bases, 5 bases remained unmatched. Germline lookup yields CDR1 SGHTA and CDR2 FQGNSA. This CDR3 has 15 residues. In nucleotides, the CDR3 is TGTGCCAGCAGCTTAGGACAGGGGTTACACTACGAGCAGTACTTC. This encodes CASSLGQGLHYEQYF.

This CDR3 reads CASSVEGLADNEQFF. CDR3 DNA: TGTGCCAGCAGCGTAGAGGGGCTAGCGGACAATGAGCAGTTCTTC. This rearrangement joins TRBV9 to TRBJ2-1; 7 nucleotides line up with TRBD2. The J segment lost 5 bases and the V segment lost 0 bases, leaving 5 bases of the junction unmatched. This CDR3 region has 15 residues. Per germline, CDR1 SGDLS and CDR2 YYNGEE.